The entry below gives a single T cell receptor (beta chain) sequence along with its context. No antigen is known for it. The data belong to a study of cytomegalovirus exposure and HLA in healthy donors. Whole-study results and caveats: A later analysis showed that HLA-associated TCR beta chains had undergone more clonal expansion than equally common others. Sequencing likely caused a cluster of highly shared sequence variants.

This CDR3 spans 14 amino acids. The V end was cut by 4 bases, the J end by 5 bases, with 13 bases between. Germline values: CDR1 SGHNT, CDR2 YYREEE (reference sequence). The PCR used 60 Vbeta and 13 Jbeta primers. Profiled with immunoSEQ multiplex PCR; TCRdb holds only in-frame clones, not every one. The sample has 150,000 to 200,000 clones, 75% to 90% seen once. The receptor was isolated from a male donor in good health and CMV-seronegative. The sample consisted of PBMCs. The rearrangement links TRBV5-4 to TRBJ2-1, with D possibly matching TRBD1 (6 bases). The CDR3 coding sequence is TGTGCCAGCAGCCCGGACAGATTTAACAATGAGCAGTTCTTC. It yields the protein CASSPDRFNNEQFF.